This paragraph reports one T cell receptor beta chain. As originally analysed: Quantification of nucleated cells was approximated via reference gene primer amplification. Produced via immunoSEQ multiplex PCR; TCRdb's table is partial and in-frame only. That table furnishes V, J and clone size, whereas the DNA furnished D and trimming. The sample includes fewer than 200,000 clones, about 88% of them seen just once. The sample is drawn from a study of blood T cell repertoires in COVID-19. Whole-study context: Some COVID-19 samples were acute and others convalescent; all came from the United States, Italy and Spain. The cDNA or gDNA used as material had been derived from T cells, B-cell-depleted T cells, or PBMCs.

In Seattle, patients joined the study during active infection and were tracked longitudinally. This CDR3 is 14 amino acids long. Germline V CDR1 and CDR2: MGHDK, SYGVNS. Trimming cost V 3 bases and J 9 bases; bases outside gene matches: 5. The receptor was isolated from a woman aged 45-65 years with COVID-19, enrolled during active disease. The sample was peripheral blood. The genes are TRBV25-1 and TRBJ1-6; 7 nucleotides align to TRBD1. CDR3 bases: TGTGCCAGCAGTGATACAGGGGTGACTTCACCCCTCCACTTT. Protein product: CASSDTGVTSPLHF.